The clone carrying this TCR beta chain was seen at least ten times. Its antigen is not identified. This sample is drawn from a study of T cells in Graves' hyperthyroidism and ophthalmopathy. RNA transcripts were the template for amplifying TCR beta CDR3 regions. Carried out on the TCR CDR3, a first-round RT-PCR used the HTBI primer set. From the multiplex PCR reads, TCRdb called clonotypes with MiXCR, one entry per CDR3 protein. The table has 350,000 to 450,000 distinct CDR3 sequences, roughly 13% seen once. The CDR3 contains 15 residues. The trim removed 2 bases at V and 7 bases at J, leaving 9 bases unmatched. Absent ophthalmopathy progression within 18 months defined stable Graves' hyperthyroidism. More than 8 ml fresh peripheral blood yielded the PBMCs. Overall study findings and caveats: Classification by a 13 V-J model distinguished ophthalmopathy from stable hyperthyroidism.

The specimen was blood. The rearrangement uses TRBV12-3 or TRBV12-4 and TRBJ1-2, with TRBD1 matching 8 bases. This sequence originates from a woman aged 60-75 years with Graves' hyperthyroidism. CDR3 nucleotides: TGTGCCAGCAGTTTAAAGGGCCAGGGGGCAAGTGGCTACACCTTC. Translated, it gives CASSLKGQGASGYTF.